The source of this T cell receptor (beta chain) is a study of human CD8 memory T cell subsets. Study-level points and caveats: Stem-like memory and precursor exhausted T cell repertoires showed minimal mutual overlap. Similar levels of high diversity, measured as normalized Shannon-Wiener diversity, were found in stem-like memory and precursor exhausted T cells, which was not the case for effector memory cells.

The CDR3 is made up of 15 amino acids. Germline V gene sequence: CDR1 SGHRS, CDR2 YFSETQ. The source of the RNA was duplicate vials containing roughly 160,000 sorted CD8+ T cells for each subset. Making the TCR beta libraries relied on UMI-labeled 5' RACE. TCRdb re-called the 5' RACE reads and shows each CDR3 protein once, DNA omitted. The table for this sample gives 9,500 to 12,000 distinct CDR3 sequences. A remark on this clonotype: The antigen remains undetermined.

The sample consisted of CD8+ stem-like memory T cells (TSCM and TCM) sorted from PBMCs. Specified subset: stem-like memory CD8 T cells (TSTEM), CCR7+ PD-1- TIGIT-. The TCR comes from a human donor in good health. This rearrangement joins TRBV5-1 to TRBJ2-3. CDR3: CASSLDGRSTDTQYF. The complete variable domain, with remaining parts taken from reference TRBV5-1 and TRBJ2-3, reads KAGVTQTPRYLIKTRGQQVTLSCSPISGHRSVSWYQQTPGQGLQFLFEYFSETQRNKGNFPGRFSGRQFSNSRSEMNVSTLELGDSALYLCASSLDGRSTDTQYFGPGTRLTVL.